This TCR beta chain was recovered during a study of T cell responses to AZD1222 COVID-19 vaccine. This table comes from immunoSEQ multiplex PCR, and its TCRdb copy is limited to in-frame clones, with some not included. The data contain some 130,000 clones, approximately 90% of them singletons. Second doses that came at about 4 or about 12 weeks were put together. Remarks on this clone: Its antigen remains unknown.

Overall study findings and caveats: Repertoire sampling occurred only after the peak T cell response. Spike-spanning, vaccine-associated CD4 TCRs were dominant at 160-218 and 743-854. Baseline antibody screening turned up just a handful of seropositive AZD1222 recipients.

Trimming cost V 3 bases and J 8 bases, with 10 bases left between them. Germline V gene sequence: CDR1 DFQATT, CDR2 SNEGSKA (reference sequence). This CDR3 is built from 11 residues. The sequence was collected from an adult who received the AZD1222 COVID-19 vaccine. The chain has TRBV20-1 and TRBJ1-1, with TRBD1 as a possible D gene (5 bases). This specimen was peripheral blood, taken 28 days after the second AZD1222 dose. The CDR3: CSASLGAEAFF. CDR3 DNA sequence: TGCAGTGCTAGTTTAGGGGCGGAAGCTTTCTTT.